The 25 T cell receptor beta chains given below trace back to one sample, sequenced in a study of T cell changes during pregnancy in multiple sclerosis. Sequenced by immunoSEQ multiplex PCR; TCRdb stores in-frame clones only, minus some. The table records 80,000 or so clones, roughly 94% of them present only once. This specimen consisted of peripheral blood, obtained before pregnancy. Receptors were obtained from a female donor with multiple sclerosis, enrolled in a pregnancy study.

This clone appeared a single time. This chain links TRBV11-1 with TRBJ1-2; TRBD1 matches at 7 bases. After removal of 7 bases from V and 2 bases from J, the junction contained 4 bases not matched to a gene. The CDR3 runs 13 residues. Per the germline V gene, CDR1 is SGHAT and CDR2 is FQDESV (reference sequence). For the CDR3, the DNA is TGTGCCAGCACTGGGACAGCGAACTATGGCTACACCTTC. This encodes CASTGTANYGYTF.

V usage is TRBV9 and J usage is TRBJ2-3, with D unresolved. This CDR3 contains 14 residues. Germline loops: CDR1 SGDLS, CDR2 YYNGEE. Trimming pared 4 bases from V and 1 base from J, leaving 10 bases between. The CDR3 protein is CASSPHHGTDTQYF. CDR3 DNA: TGTGCCAGCAGCCCACACCACGGCACAGATACGCAGTATTTT.

The V call is TRBV15, the J call TRBJ2-7; D is unresolved. The CDR3 consists of 13 residues. Deletions cut 0 bases from V and 4 bases from J, with 7 bases between. CDR1 is LNHNV, CDR2 YYDKDF, per germline (reference sequence). The CDR3 region has the DNA TGTGCCACCAGCAGAGATATGCAGTACGAGCAGTACTTC. Its translation: CATSRDMQYEQYF.

The V and J genes are TRBV6-5 and TRBJ2-1, with 9 bases aligning to TRBD1. The V and J ends lost 6 bases and 2 bases, in that order; junction bases with no gene match: 2. Germline V gene sequence: CDR1 MNHEY, CDR2 SVGAGI. The CDR3 contains 14 residues. The DNA of the CDR3 is TGTGCCAGCAGCCGACAGGGGGCCTACAATGAGCAGTTCTTC. Translated, it gives CASSRQGAYNEQFF.

CDR3 residues: CASSPQGWPGNTIYF. The CDR3 DNA reads as TGTGCCAGCTCACCACAGGGGTGGCCTGGAAACACCATATATTTT. The rearrangement links TRBV18 to TRBJ1-3; possibly TRBD1 for D (5 bases). The V gene's germline CDR1 is KGHSH and CDR2 LQKENI. V dropped 1 base and J dropped 2 bases, with 9 bases sitting between them. The length of the CDR3 is 15 residues.

Here the CDR3 reads CASSQTTRGTDTQYF. Here the CDR3 DNA reads TGTGCCAGCAGCCAAACGACGCGGGGCACAGATACGCAGTATTTT. The V gene is TRBV14, the J gene TRBJ2-3; perhaps TRBD2 as D (5 bases). The CDR3 runs 15 residues. Germline CDR1 SGHDN, CDR2 FVKESK. Trimming removed 2 bases at V and 1 base at J, with 10 bases between.

V and J are TRBV11-1 and TRBJ1-2; 7 bases match TRBD1. Losses at the gene ends were 6 bases for V and 8 bases for J; bases not matched to a gene: 12. CDR3 length: 14 amino acids. Germline CDR1 is SGHAT and CDR2 is FQDESV (reference sequence). The CDR3 DNA follows: TGTGCCAGCAGACCAACAGGGGCAGGAGTCGGCTACACCTTC. Encoded protein: CASRPTGAGVGYTF. Looking up the rest from reference TRBV11-1 and TRBJ1-2 gives the full variable domain: EAEVAQSPRYKITEKSQAVAFWCDPISGHATLYWYRQILGQGPELLVQFQDESVVDDSQLPKDRFSAERLKGVDSTLKIQPAELGDSAMYLCASRPTGAGVGYTFGSGTRLTVV.

The gene calls are TRBV5-1 and TRBJ2-7; 9 bases line up with TRBD2. The germline gives CDR1 SGHRS, CDR2 YFSETQ. CDR3 size: 15 residues. V gave up 0 bases and J gave up 1 base; unmatched junction bases: 2. CDR3 sequence (DNA): TGCGCCAGCAGCTTGGATACTAGCGGGTCCTACGAGCAGTACTTC. Translating it yields CASSLDTSGSYEQYF.

In its sample, this clone was seen once. V gene TRBV13 combines with J gene TRBJ2-2; TRBD2 agrees at 9 bases. CDR3 length: 17 amino acids. V was clipped by 5 bases and J by 4 bases; unmatched bases: 11. Germline CDR1 reads PRHDT; CDR2 reads FYEKMQ (reference sequence). The CDR3 DNA is TGTGCCAGCAGCAGGAGGGGCGGGGGGGCCGCCACCGGGGAGCTGTTTTTT. The encoded protein is CASSRRGGGAATGELFF.

This chain joins TRBV7-9 and TRBJ1-4, with TRBD1 as a possible D gene (5 bases). Trimming stripped 5 bases from V and 8 bases from J, with 15 bases between. The CDR3 has 14 amino acids. Per the germline V gene, CDR1 is SEHNR and CDR2 is FQNEAQ (reference sequence). In DNA form, the CDR3 reads TGTGCCAGCAGCCCTGCCGGGGGTTGGGAAAAACTGTTTTTT. Translated: CASSPAGGWEKLFF.

This clone was seen a few times. The chain recombines TRBV25-1 with TRBJ1-2, with D uncertain. CDR1 and CDR2 (germline): MGHDK, SYGVNS. The CDR3 length is 13 residues. Trimming stripped 5 bases from V and 6 bases from J, with 13 bases between. The CDR3 reads CASSPGLINGYTF. As DNA, the CDR3 is TGTGCCAGCAGTCCTGGACTGATAAATGGCTACACCTTC.

The table lists this clone with a count of one. V is TRBV9 and J is TRBJ1-3; D is ambiguous. Germline V gene sequence: CDR1 SGDLS, CDR2 YYNGEE. This CDR3 is 14 amino acids long. V lost 2 bases to trimming and J lost 0 bases, with 6 bases between them. The CDR3 protein is CASSVLASGNTIYF. The CDR3 DNA reads as TGTGCCAGCAGCGTTCTAGCCTCTGGAAACACCATATATTTT.

The V call is TRBV11-2, the J call TRBJ2-3, with D perhaps TRBD1 (5 bases). This CDR3 is 16 amino acids long. Trimming shortened V by 1 base and J by 4 bases, and 15 bases separated the two germline ends. Germline CDR1 reads SGHAT; CDR2 reads FQNNGV. In DNA form, the CDR3 reads TGTGCCAGCAGCTTAGTTGGCCGCAGGGTCCCAGATACGCAGTATTTT. Amino acids: CASSLVGRRVPDTQYF.

The DNA for the CDR3 is TGTGCCAGCAGTAAAACAGGGGGAGGCCAGCCCCAGCATTTT. Translating it yields CASSKTGGGQPQHF. This chain joins TRBV27 and TRBJ1-5; 8 bases match TRBD1. With 5 bases clipped from V and 7 bases from J, the junction kept 7 bases outside the gene matches. Germline V lookup: CDR1 MNHEY, CDR2 SMNVEV (reference sequence). The CDR3 loop spans 14 amino acids.

This chain uses TRBV27 with TRBJ2-7; perhaps TRBD1 as D (7 bases). Germline V gives CDR1 MNHEY, CDR2 SMNVEV (reference sequence). This CDR3 is built from 13 residues. V lost 5 bases, J lost 4 bases, and 12 bases lay in between. The chain's CDR3 is CASSVPGGYEQYF. CDR3 DNA sequence: TGTGCCAGCAGTGTCCCAGGGGGGTACGAGCAGTACTTC.

The J gene is TRBJ1-2, the V gene TRBV6-6; the D gene is possibly TRBD1 (5 bases). This CDR3 is built from 15 residues. V lost 6 bases and J 0 bases, leaving 14 bases between the germline ends. Germline V gene data show CDR1 as MNHNY and CDR2 as SVGAGI (reference sequence). CDR3 sequence: CASSHVREANYGYTF. CDR3 coding DNA: TGTGCCAGCAGCCACGTCAGGGAAGCTAACTATGGCTACACCTTC.

V usage is TRBV12-5 and J usage is TRBJ1-2; D uncertain. The germline V gene encodes CDR1 LGHNT and CDR2 FRNRAP. There are 12 residues in the CDR3. The V gene lost 2 bases and the J gene lost 8 bases, with 9 bases spanning the gap. In DNA, the CDR3 is TGTGCTAGTGGTTTGTCCGGGAGCGGCTACACCTTC. Amino acid sequence: CASGLSGSGYTF.

This clone was seen a handful of times. The CDR3 sequence is CAISDAGNEKLFF. The CDR3 bases are TGTGCCATCAGTGATGCAGGGAATGAAAAACTGTTTTTT. The chain is built from TRBV10-3 and TRBJ1-4, with D perhaps matching TRBD1 (5 bases). The CDR3 totals 13 residues. The V gene lost 3 bases and the J gene lost 5 bases, with 7 bases spanning the gap. Germline lookup yields CDR1 ENHRY and CDR2 SYGVKD.

The chain joins TRBV29-1 to TRBJ2-7; D possibly corresponds to TRBD1 (8 bases). The germline V gene has CDR1 SQVTM and CDR2 ANQGSEA. The CDR3 is 11 residues long. The germline V and J ends were trimmed by 7 bases and 9 bases, with 16 bases remaining between them. The CDR3 region is CSAWTGRGQYF. The CDR3 DNA sequence: TGCAGCGCATGGACAGGGAGGGGGCAGTACTTC.

The chain links TRBV7-9 to TRBJ1-1; 9 bases agree with TRBD1. V shed 5 bases, J shed 4 bases, and the junction held 8 bases outside the gene matches. CDR1 SEHNR and CDR2 FQNEAQ come from the germline V gene (reference sequence). The CDR3 totals 15 residues. The CDR3 sequence: CASSERGQGGTEAFF. The CDR3 DNA follows: TGTGCCAGCAGCGAACGGGGACAGGGAGGCACTGAAGCTTTCTTT.

V and J are TRBV5-1 and TRBJ2-7; 14 bases line up with TRBD2. Germline lookup yields CDR1 SGHRS and CDR2 YFSETQ. This CDR3 has 16 amino acids. The V and J ends lost 4 bases and 6 bases, in that order; junction bases with no gene match: 9. CDR3 in amino acids: CASSPGTSGGFVEQYF. CDR3 in DNA: TGCGCCAGCAGCCCTGGGACTAGCGGGGGCTTTGTCGAGCAGTACTTC.

About this clone itself: The same CDR3 is also encoded by other DNA sequences in this sample. The rearrangement links TRBV9 to TRBJ2-1, with 9 bases matching TRBD2. The CDR3 consists of 15 residues. After removal of 0 bases from V and 2 bases from J, the junction contained 0 bases not matched to a gene. Germline V CDR1 and CDR2: SGDLS, YYNGEE. The CDR3 DNA reads as TGTGCCAGCAGCGTAGGCGGGGGGGCCTACAATGAGCAGTTCTTC. It is translated as CASSVGGGAYNEQFF.

The V and J genes are TRBV6-6 and TRBJ1-2; perhaps TRBD1 as D (5 bases). This CDR3 contains 14 residues. CDR1 MNHNY and CDR2 SVGAGI come from the germline V gene (reference sequence). Trimming shortened V by 5 bases and J by 8 bases, and 18 bases separated the two germline ends. DNA of the CDR3: TGTGCCAGCAGTCCGCCGGGACGGCGGGGGGGCTACACCTTC. It is translated as CASSPPGRRGGYTF.

The chain recombines TRBV19 with TRBJ1-2; perhaps TRBD1 as D (5 bases). Germline assignment: CDR1 LNHDA and CDR2 SQIVND (reference sequence). The CDR3 totals 15 residues. Between the trimmed V and J ends, which lost 7 bases and 3 bases, there was a span of 18 bases. The CDR3 sequence: CASTPPTGTHYGYTF. The CDR3 bases are TGTGCCAGTACCCCCCCCACCGGGACTCACTATGGCTACACCTTC. Using reference TRBV19 and TRBJ1-2 for the parts outside the CDR3, the full variable domain is DGGITQSPKYLFRKEGQNVTLSCEQNLNHDAMYWYRQDPGQGLRLIYYSQIVNDFQKGDIAEGYSVSREKKESFPLTVTSAQKNPTAFYLCASTPPTGTHYGYTFGSGTRLTVV.

The chain employs TRBV15 and TRBJ1-6; D may be TRBD1 (5 bases). Looked up from germline, CDR1 is LNHNV and CDR2 is YYDKDF (reference sequence). V gave up 5 bases and J gave up 2 bases, with 13 bases separating them. The CDR3 loop spans 16 amino acids. The DNA for the CDR3 is TGTGCCACCAGCGGAGGGGAGGTCACCTATAATTCACCCCTCCACTTT. Translation gives CATSGGEVTYNSPLHF. Full variable domain (missing parts from reference TRBV15 and TRBJ1-6): DAMVIQNPRYQVTQFGKPVTLSCSQTLNHNVMYWYQQKSSQAPKLLFHYYDKDFNNEADTPDNFQSRRPNTSFCFLDIRSPGLGDTAMYLCATSGGEVTYNSPLHFGNGTRLTVT.